This record covers a single T cell receptor beta chain. Its antigen remains unidentified. A second about 7 to 11 cycle PCR used barcoded and J-beta primers. The template-switch adaptor, which had 12 random nucleotides, put a tag on each cDNA molecule. TCRdb independently ran MiXCR on the 5' RACE reads; one entry per CDR3 protein. The data contain about 1.8 million distinct CDR3 sequences, about 50% of them seen just once; the ten biggest clones take up less than 2.5%. Extraction of total RNA produced a minimum of 5 micrograms from each sample. The data were obtained in a study of blood T cells in healthy people across ages. General observations from the study: Age showed a roughly linear inverse relationship with TCR beta diversity per million T cells. The lack of PBMC sorting stopped any conclusive naive versus antigen-experienced comparison.

This CDR3 has 11 amino acids. Germline CDR1 MDHEN, CDR2 SYDVKM. Sequencing input: blood. The rearrangement uses TRBV28 and TRBJ2-7, with a tentative D call TRBD2 (5 bases). This TCR derives from a woman in her forties in good health. The CDR3 loop is CVGEGNNEQYF. CDR3 DNA sequence: TGTGTCGGAGAGGGTAACAATGAGCAGTACTTC.